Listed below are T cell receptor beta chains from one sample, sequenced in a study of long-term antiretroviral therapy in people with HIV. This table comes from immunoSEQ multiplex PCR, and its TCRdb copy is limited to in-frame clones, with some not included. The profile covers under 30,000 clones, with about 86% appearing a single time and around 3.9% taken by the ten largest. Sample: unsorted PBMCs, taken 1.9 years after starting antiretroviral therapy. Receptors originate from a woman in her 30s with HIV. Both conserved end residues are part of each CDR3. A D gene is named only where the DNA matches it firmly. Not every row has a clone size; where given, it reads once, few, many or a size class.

CDR3: CASSHPGMNTEAFF
DNA: TGCGCCAGCAGCCATCCGGGGATGAACACTGAAGCTTTCTTT
size: NA
length: 14
J: TRBJ1-1
D: NA
V: TRBV4-1

CDR3: CASRRVGIFSHTEAFF
DNA: TGTGCCAGCAGACGGGTGGGGATCTTTAGTCACACTGAAGCTTTCTTT
size: NA
length: 16
J: TRBJ1-1
D: NA
V: TRBV27

CDR3: CASRTGEFGYGYTF
DNA: TGTGCCAGCAGGACAGGGGAGTTCGGCTATGGCTACACCTTC
size: NA
length: 14
J: TRBJ1-2
D: TRBD1
V: TRBV6-6

CDR3: CASSELGQLNTGELFF
DNA: TGTGCCAGCAGTGAATTGGGACAGCTAAACACCGGGGAGCTGTTTTTT
size: NA
length: 16
J: TRBJ2-2
D: TRBD1
V: TRBV6-1

CDR3: CASSYPTGPNSPLHF
DNA: TGTGCCAGCAGTTACCCGACAGGGCCCAATTCACCCCTCCACTTT
size: NA
length: 15
J: TRBJ1-6
D: TRBD1
V: TRBV6-5

CDR3: CASSAPGQALNYGYTF
DNA: TGTGCCAGCAGCGCCCCGGGACAGGCGCTGAACTATGGCTACACCTTC
size: NA
length: 16
J: TRBJ1-2
D: TRBD1
V: TRBV7-9

CDR3: CASSPGQGVYNEQFF
DNA: TGCGCCAGCAGCCCTGGACAGGGGGTTTACAATGAGCAGTTCTTC
size: NA
length: 15
J: TRBJ2-1
D: TRBD1
V: TRBV5-1

CDR3: CASSVDPRNTEAFF
DNA: TGTGCCAGCAGCGTAGATCCAAGAAACACTGAAGCTTTCTTT
size: NA
length: 14
J: TRBJ1-1
D: NA
V: TRBV9

CDR3: CASSRILGYNQPQHF
DNA: TGTGCCAGTAGTAGAATCCTAGGGTACAATCAGCCCCAGCATTTT
size: NA
length: 15
J: TRBJ1-5
D: NA
V: TRBV19

CDR3: CASTDPGRPNTEAFF
DNA: TGTGCCAGTACGGATCCGGGCCGCCCGAACACTGAAGCTTTCTTT
size: NA
length: 15
J: TRBJ1-1
D: NA
V: TRBV19

CDR3: CASSRGLAGGYDGGELFF
DNA: TGTGCCAGCAGCCGGGGACTAGCGGGGGGTTACGACGGCGGGGAGCTGTTTTTT
size: once
length: 18
J: TRBJ2-2
D: TRBD2
V: TRBV5-4

CDR3: CAGADRGAETQYF
DNA: TGTGCCGGCGCAGACAGGGGGGCAGAGACCCAGTACTTC
size: NA
length: 13
J: TRBJ2-5
D: TRBD1
V: TRBV5-6

CDR3: CAWNAGPTVRQFF
DNA: TGTGCCTGGAACGCCGGGCCCACCGTTCGGCAGTTCTTC
size: NA
length: 13
J: TRBJ2-1
D: NA
V: TRBV30

CDR3: CASSLVGSPGYTF
DNA: TGTGCCAGCAGTTTAGTCGGGTCCCCTGGCTACACCTTC
size: NA
length: 13
J: TRBJ1-2
D: NA
V: TRBV28

CDR3: CASTPLLRGRRGEQFF
DNA: TGTGCCAGCACCCCCTTATTGCGGGGGCGACGCGGTGAGCAGTTCTTC
size: NA
length: 16
J: TRBJ2-1
D: NA
V: TRBV27

CDR3: CASSIEWTGGLGNTIYF
DNA: TGTGCCAGCAGCATCGAATGGACAGGGGGTCTGGGAAACACCATATATTTT
size: NA
length: 17
J: TRBJ1-3
D: TRBD1
V: TRBV27

CDR3: CSAHRDQTDTQYF
DNA: TGCAGCGCCCACAGGGACCAGACAGATACGCAGTATTTT
size: NA
length: 13
J: TRBJ2-3
D: NA
V: TRBV29-1

CDR3: CASSLNSGGYEQYF
DNA: TGCGCCAGCAGCTTGAACAGCGGGGGGTACGAGCAGTACTTC
size: NA
length: 14
J: TRBJ2-7
D: TRBD2
V: TRBV5-1

CDR3: CASSPRQGGNEKLFF
DNA: TGTGCCAGCTCACCAAGACAGGGGGGGAATGAAAAACTGTTTTTT
size: NA
length: 15
J: TRBJ1-4
D: TRBD1
V: TRBV18

CDR3: CASSYRVDSGGYTF
DNA: TGTGCCAGCAGTTACCGGGTCGACAGCGGTGGCTACACCTTC
size: NA
length: 14
J: TRBJ1-2
D: NA
V: TRBV6-5

CDR3: CASSQEPRQGPNYGYTF
DNA: TGCGCCAGCAGCCAAGAACCGCGGCAGGGGCCTAACTATGGCTACACCTTC
size: NA
length: 17
J: TRBJ1-2
D: NA
V: TRBV4-1

CDR3: CASSGQGAANYGYTF
DNA: TGTGCCAGCAGTGGACAGGGGGCCGCTAACTATGGCTACACCTTC
size: NA
length: 15
J: TRBJ1-2
D: TRBD1
V: TRBV27

CDR3: CASSVDLRRAGNTIYF
DNA: TGTGCCAGCAGCGTAGACCTTCGAAGGGCTGGAAACACCATATATTTT
size: NA
length: 16
J: TRBJ1-3
D: NA
V: TRBV9

CDR3: CSGTFQETQYF
DNA: TGCAGTGGGACTTTCCAAGAGACCCAGTACTTC
size: NA
length: 11
J: TRBJ2-5
D: NA
V: TRBV20-1

CDR3: CASSLDNSRCCGTEAFF
DNA: TGTGCCAGCAGCTTAGATAATAGTAGGTGTTGCGGAACTGAAGCTTTCTTT
size: NA
length: 17
J: TRBJ1-1
D: NA
V: TRBV13

CDR3: CASSVVGTEETQYF
DNA: TGTGCCAGCAGCGTAGTTGGGACAGAAGAGACCCAGTACTTC
size: NA
length: 14
J: TRBJ2-5
D: TRBD1
V: TRBV9

CDR3: CASSLGAGGGSSGEQFF
DNA: TGCGCCAGCAGCTTGGGGGCTGGTGGCGGATCCTCGGGGGAGCAGTTCTTC
size: NA
length: 17
J: TRBJ2-1
D: NA
V: TRBV5-1

CDR3: CASSLAPLKGEAFF
DNA: TGTGCCAGCAGCTTGGCCCCTTTAAAGGGTGAAGCTTTCTTT
size: NA
length: 14
J: TRBJ1-1
D: NA
V: TRBV5-5

CDR3: CASSEARRSKNTGELFF
DNA: TGTGCCAGCAGTGAAGCGCGTAGGAGCAAGAACACCGGGGAGCTGTTTTTT
size: once
length: 17
J: TRBJ2-2
D: NA
V: TRBV6-1

CDR3: CSVEAGAPRTDTQYF
DNA: TGCAGCGTTGAAGCCGGGGCCCCCCGCACAGATACGCAGTATTTT
size: NA
length: 15
J: TRBJ2-3
D: NA
V: TRBV29-1

CDR3: CASSSTGYGYTF
DNA: TGTGCCAGCAGTTCGACAGGCTATGGCTACACCTTC
size: NA
length: 12
J: TRBJ1-2
D: NA
V: TRBV6-1

CDR3: CASGLASGPLGGYTF
DNA: TGTGCTAGTGGTTTGGCATCGGGACCCCTCGGGGGCTACACCTTC
size: once
length: 15
J: TRBJ1-2
D: NA
V: TRBV12-5

CDR3: CASSLGVVRQETQYF
DNA: TGCGCCAGCAGCTTGGGTGTTGTGCGACAAGAGACCCAGTACTTC
size: NA
length: 15
J: TRBJ2-5
D: NA
V: TRBV5-1

CDR3: CASGRWRGVSANEKLFF
DNA: TGTGCCAGCGGACGATGGAGGGGAGTATCGGCTAATGAAAAACTGTTTTTT
size: NA
length: 17
J: TRBJ1-4
D: NA
V: TRBV27

CDR3: CSAETNTEAFF
DNA: TGCAGCGCAGAAACGAACACTGAAGCTTTCTTT
size: NA
length: 11
J: TRBJ1-1
D: NA
V: TRBV29-1

CDR3: CSVEAQQGARTF
DNA: TGCAGCGTTGAAGCCCAACAGGGGGCAAGGACCTTC
size: NA
length: 12
J: TRBJ1-2
D: TRBD1
V: TRBV29-1

CDR3: CASSPILGTQYF
DNA: TGTGCCAGCAGTCCGATACTGGGGACCCAGTACTTC
size: NA
length: 12
J: TRBJ2-5
D: NA
V: TRBV14

CDR3: CASSLRDRPNTGELFF
DNA: TGTGCCAGCAGCTTAAGGGACAGGCCGAACACCGGGGAGCTGTTTTTT
size: NA
length: 16
J: TRBJ2-2
D: TRBD1
V: TRBV13

CDR3: CAWSVTSGVDTQYF
DNA: TGTGCCTGGAGTGTGACTAGCGGGGTAGATACGCAGTATTTT
size: NA
length: 14
J: TRBJ2-3
D: TRBD2
V: TRBV30

CDR3: CASRTGFYGYTF
DNA: TGTGCCAGCAGGACAGGTTTCTATGGCTACACCTTC
size: NA
length: 12
J: TRBJ1-2
D: NA
V: TRBV27

CDR3: CASSSEGAGTYNEQFF
DNA: TGTGCCAGCAGCTCCGAAGGAGCGGGGACTTACAATGAGCAGTTCTTC
size: NA
length: 16
J: TRBJ2-1
D: TRBD2
V: TRBV7-3

CDR3: CASSSFGENTEAFF
DNA: TGTGCCAGCAGCTCTTTTGGGGAGAACACTGAAGCTTTCTTT
size: NA
length: 14
J: TRBJ1-1
D: NA
V: TRBV13

CDR3: CASTWVRGPGETQYF
DNA: TGTGCCAGCACATGGGTCCGGGGCCCAGGGGAGACCCAGTACTTC
size: once
length: 15
J: TRBJ2-5
D: NA
V: TRBV5-8

CDR3: CASSLVVQGSTEAFF
DNA: TGCGCCAGCAGCTTGGTTGTCCAGGGGAGCACTGAAGCTTTCTTT
size: NA
length: 15
J: TRBJ1-1
D: NA
V: TRBV5-1

CDR3: CASRYRLSEQYF
DNA: TGTGCCAGCAGATACAGGTTATCAGAGCAGTACTTC
size: NA
length: 12
J: TRBJ2-7
D: NA
V: TRBV28

CDR3: CASRNRDRKNTEAFF
DNA: TGTGCCAGCAGAAACCGGGACAGGAAGAACACTGAAGCTTTCTTT
size: NA
length: 15
J: TRBJ1-1
D: TRBD1
V: TRBV7-9

CDR3: CSVRYTGELFF
DNA: TGCAGCGTAAGATACACCGGGGAGCTGTTTTTT
size: NA
length: 11
J: TRBJ2-2
D: NA
V: TRBV29-1

CDR3: CASRDRPYGYTF
DNA: TGTGCCAGCAGGGACAGGCCCTATGGCTACACCTTC
size: NA
length: 12
J: TRBJ1-2
D: TRBD1
V: TRBV6-1

CDR3: CASSLERYNYGYTF
DNA: TGCGCCAGCAGCTTGGAGAGATATAACTATGGCTACACCTTC
size: NA
length: 14
J: TRBJ1-2
D: NA
V: TRBV5-1

CDR3: CAISGPADTQYF
DNA: TGTGCCATCAGTGGACCAGCAGATACGCAGTATTTT
size: NA
length: 12
J: TRBJ2-3
D: NA
V: TRBV10-3

CDR3: CASRDRGAWTYNEQFF
DNA: TGTGCCAGCCGGGACAGGGGAGCTTGGACCTACAATGAGCAGTTCTTC
size: NA
length: 16
J: TRBJ2-1
D: TRBD1
V: TRBV27

CDR3: CASNDANQGHTEAFF
DNA: TGTGCCAGCAACGACGCAAATCAGGGTCACACTGAAGCTTTCTTT
size: NA
length: 15
J: TRBJ1-1
D: NA
V: TRBV27

CDR3: CASSFESDRANEKLFF
DNA: TGTGCCAGCAGCTTCGAATCGGACAGAGCTAATGAAAAACTGTTTTTT
size: NA
length: 16
J: TRBJ1-4
D: NA
V: TRBV5-5

CDR3: CASSLDHSGNTIYF
DNA: TGTGCCAGCTCCCTCGACCACTCTGGAAACACCATATATTTT
size: NA
length: 14
J: TRBJ1-3
D: NA
V: TRBV18

CDR3: CARSRAGGSLRNTEAFF
DNA: TGTGCCAGAAGCCGCGCAGGGGGCTCCTTGAGAAACACTGAAGCTTTCTTT
size: NA
length: 17
J: TRBJ1-1
D: TRBD1
V: TRBV5-3